The rows below give T cell receptor beta chains drawn from one sample of a study of shared clonotypes between healthy human individuals. This table comes from immunoSEQ multiplex PCR, and its TCRdb copy is limited to in-frame clones, with some not included. The sample lists approximately 2,000,000 clones; about nine tenths were seen once. Material for sequencing was naive CD4+ T cells from PBMCs. These receptors were collected from a man aged 18 to 30 in good health. Some clones in this sample may be carry-over from other donors' samples. The CDR3 runs from the conserved cysteine through the conserved F or W. D genes are given only for firm matches. Clone size is shown for a subset of rows, as once, few, many or a class of expanded clone.

>TRBJ1-2|.|.|TRBV2
CASSQQNYGYTF
TGTGCCAGCAGCCAACAGAACTATGGCTACACCTTC
>TRBJ2-5|once|.|TRBV5-6
CASSLNGYGATQYF
TGTGCCAGCAGCTTGAATGGATACGGGGCGACCCAGTACTTC
>TRBJ2-5|.|.|TRBV7-3
CASSLTRQETQYF
TGTGCCAGCAGCTTAACCCGACAAGAGACCCAGTACTTC
>TRBJ2-1|.|.|TRBV7-3
CASSSAVNEQFF
TGTGCCAGCAGCTCAGCTGTGAATGAGCAGTTCTTC
>TRBJ1-1|.|.|TRBV7-2
CASSSVGWDTEAFF
TGTGCCAGCAGCTCGGTCGGTTGGGACACTGAAGCTTTCTTT
>TRBJ2-3|.|.|TRBV27
CASSFLGGYTDTQYF
TGTGCCAGCAGTTTCCTCGGCGGCTACACAGATACGCAGTATTTT
>TRBJ2-7|.|.|TRBV28
CASLQGPIYEQYF
TGTGCCAGTCTACAGGGCCCCATCTACGAGCAGTACTTC
>TRBJ1-2|.|TRBD1|TRBV25-1
CASSAQGLYGYTF
TGTGCCAGCAGTGCACAGGGGCTCTATGGCTACACCTTC
>TRBJ1-1|once|.|TRBV7-2
CASSLGIEAFF
TGTGCCAGCAGCCTGGGGATCGAAGCTTTCTTT
>TRBJ2-1|.|.|TRBV21-1
CASSKAPIGRGHNEQFF
TGTGCCAGCAGCAAAGCCCCGATCGGGAGGGGGCACAATGAGCAGTTCTTC
>TRBJ1-2|once|.|TRBV28
CASRGRTELANYGYTF
TGTGCCAGCAGAGGAAGGACAGAACTCGCTAACTATGGCTACACCTTC
>TRBJ1-3|.|.|TRBV6-5
CASSYSRQSSGNTIYF
TGTGCCAGCAGTTACTCGAGGCAGAGCTCTGGAAACACCATATATTTT
>TRBJ1-2|.|.|TRBV28
CASSFTGNYGYTF
TGTGCCAGCAGTTTTACGGGGAACTATGGCTACACCTTC
>TRBJ1-4|.|.|TRBV7-9
CASSLGGETNEKLFF
TGTGCCAGCAGCTTAGGAGGAGAAACTAATGAAAAACTGTTTTTT
>TRBJ2-1|.|TRBD2|TRBV5-1
CASKSGASYNEQFF
TGCGCCAGCAAGAGCGGGGCTTCCTACAATGAGCAGTTCTTC
>TRBJ2-7|.|TRBD2|TRBV5-1
CASSLGTSGTYEQYF
TGCGCCAGCAGCCTGGGGACTAGCGGGACCTACGAGCAGTACTTC
>TRBJ2-7|.|TRBD2|TRBV9
CASSVGGRDSKEQYF
TGTGCCAGCAGCGTTGGCGGGAGGGACTCTAAGGAGCAGTACTTC
>TRBJ1-2|.|.|TRBV15
CATSGREPGTRENYGYTF
TGTGCCACCAGCGGACGAGAACCTGGCACCCGGGAAAACTATGGCTACACCTTC
>TRBJ2-3|.|.|TRBV5-1
CASSLTRIGGTDTQYF
TGCGCCAGCAGCTTGACACGGATCGGGGGCACAGATACGCAGTATTTT
>TRBJ2-3|.|TRBD1|TRBV27
CASSLRSTGPKTDTQYF
TGTGCCAGCAGTTTACGCTCGACAGGGCCGAAGACAGATACGCAGTATTTT
>TRBJ2-3|.|TRBD2|TRBV5-8
CASSSQTSAKRGTDTQYF
TGTGCCAGCAGCTCCCAGACTAGCGCCAAGCGGGGTACAGATACGCAGTATTTT
>TRBJ1-2|.|.|TRBV19
CASSMGHQGLTF
TGTGCCAGTAGCATGGGACATCAGGGTCTCACCTTC
>TRBJ2-1|.|TRBD2|TRBV5-6
CASSPGLAGGLEQFF
TGTGCCAGCAGCCCGGGACTAGCGGGAGGACTTGAGCAGTTCTTC
>TRBJ2-1|.|TRBD1|TRBV11-3
CASSYRDRNEQFF
TGTGCCAGCAGCTACCGGGACAGAAATGAGCAGTTCTTC
>TRBJ2-4|few|TRBD1|TRBV11-1
CASSPQTGLTKNIQYF
TGTGCCAGCAGCCCCCAGACAGGGTTGACCAAAAACATTCAGTACTTC
>TRBJ2-1|.|TRBD2|TRBV27
CASIHSPGAGASYNEQFF
TGTGCCAGCATCCACAGTCCCGGAGCGGGAGCATCCTACAATGAGCAGTTCTTC
>TRBJ2-2|.|.|TRBV7-2
CASSPRAREGELFF
TGTGCCAGCAGCCCCCGGGCCAGGGAGGGGGAGCTGTTTTTT
>TRBJ2-7|.|TRBD1|TRBV19
CASSIGGQQTYEQYF
TGTGCCAGTAGTATTGGGGGACAGCAGACCTACGAGCAGTACTTC
>TRBJ2-1|.|.|TRBV29-1
CSDQARGSENEQFF
TGCAGCGACCAGGCTAGGGGATCTGAGAATGAGCAGTTCTTC
>TRBJ2-5|.|.|TRBV5-1
CASSLANVAVQETQYF
TGCGCCAGCAGCTTGGCCAATGTGGCAGTCCAAGAGACCCAGTACTTC